The present T cell receptor beta chain was sequenced within a study of blood T cell repertoires in COVID-19. Trimming took off 3 bases at V and 4 bases at J, with 8 bases between the two ends. The germline gives CDR1 LNHDA, CDR2 SQIVND (reference sequence). The CDR3 consists of 13 residues. Sequencing was performed with immunoSEQ multiplex PCR; in TCRdb, only in-frame clones are kept and a portion is missing. The data hold about 180,000 clones, with about 91% observed a single time. The sample consisted of peripheral blood. The receptor was isolated from a woman aged 50 to 60 with acute or convalescent COVID-19. V is TRBV19 and J is TRBJ2-3, with D maybe TRBD1 (5 bases). CDR3 in DNA: TGTGCCAGTAGTATTTCCAGGGCAGATACGCAGTATTTT. Amino acids: CASSISRADTQYF.